This T cell receptor (beta chain) was recovered during a study of control samples from healthy donors and cancer patients. The table came from immunoSEQ multiplex PCR; TCRdb's copy has only in-frame clones and leaves some out. The repertoire has about 160,000 clones, around 95% of them found once; the top ten carry over 6.5%. The CDR3 consists of 13 residues. V lost 3 bases and J lost 5, with 13 bases in between. The V gene's germline CDR1 is SQVTM and CDR2 ANQGSEA. Sequencing was done on a sample of blood. The clonotype comes from a woman between 40 and 50 years old in good health. The chain uses TRBV29-1 and TRBJ2-5, with a weak D call TRBD1 (5 bases). CDR3 region: CSVDRVFGETQYF. The CDR3 DNA sequence: TGCAGCGTTGACAGGGTATTTGGGGAGACCCAGTACTTC.